This record concerns one T cell receptor beta chain sequence. This record comes from a study of multiple sclerosis patients with progressive multifocal leukoencephalopathy. As to time point: before natalizumab initiation. The germline V and J ends were trimmed by 5 bases and 5 bases, with 25 bases remaining between them. CDR1 is SNHLY and CDR2 is FYNNEI in the germline V gene. CDR3 length equals 19 residues. Each PCR contained spiked synthetic TR CDR3 controls spanning every V-J pairing. Some clones are missing from TCRdb's copy, which holds only in-frame ones; the method was immunoSEQ multiplex PCR. The sample comprises under 40,000 clones, 80% to 95% of which are singletons, and 1.9% rests with the top ten.

The source material was PBMCs. The origin of this receptor is a man younger than 45 with multiple sclerosis. The J gene is TRBJ2-6, the V gene TRBV2; the D is unclear. CDR3 sequence: CASSRVRYPIQSRANVLTF. As DNA, the CDR3 is TGTGCCAGCAGTCGGGTGCGTTACCCGATACAAAGTCGGGCCAACGTCCTGACTTTC.